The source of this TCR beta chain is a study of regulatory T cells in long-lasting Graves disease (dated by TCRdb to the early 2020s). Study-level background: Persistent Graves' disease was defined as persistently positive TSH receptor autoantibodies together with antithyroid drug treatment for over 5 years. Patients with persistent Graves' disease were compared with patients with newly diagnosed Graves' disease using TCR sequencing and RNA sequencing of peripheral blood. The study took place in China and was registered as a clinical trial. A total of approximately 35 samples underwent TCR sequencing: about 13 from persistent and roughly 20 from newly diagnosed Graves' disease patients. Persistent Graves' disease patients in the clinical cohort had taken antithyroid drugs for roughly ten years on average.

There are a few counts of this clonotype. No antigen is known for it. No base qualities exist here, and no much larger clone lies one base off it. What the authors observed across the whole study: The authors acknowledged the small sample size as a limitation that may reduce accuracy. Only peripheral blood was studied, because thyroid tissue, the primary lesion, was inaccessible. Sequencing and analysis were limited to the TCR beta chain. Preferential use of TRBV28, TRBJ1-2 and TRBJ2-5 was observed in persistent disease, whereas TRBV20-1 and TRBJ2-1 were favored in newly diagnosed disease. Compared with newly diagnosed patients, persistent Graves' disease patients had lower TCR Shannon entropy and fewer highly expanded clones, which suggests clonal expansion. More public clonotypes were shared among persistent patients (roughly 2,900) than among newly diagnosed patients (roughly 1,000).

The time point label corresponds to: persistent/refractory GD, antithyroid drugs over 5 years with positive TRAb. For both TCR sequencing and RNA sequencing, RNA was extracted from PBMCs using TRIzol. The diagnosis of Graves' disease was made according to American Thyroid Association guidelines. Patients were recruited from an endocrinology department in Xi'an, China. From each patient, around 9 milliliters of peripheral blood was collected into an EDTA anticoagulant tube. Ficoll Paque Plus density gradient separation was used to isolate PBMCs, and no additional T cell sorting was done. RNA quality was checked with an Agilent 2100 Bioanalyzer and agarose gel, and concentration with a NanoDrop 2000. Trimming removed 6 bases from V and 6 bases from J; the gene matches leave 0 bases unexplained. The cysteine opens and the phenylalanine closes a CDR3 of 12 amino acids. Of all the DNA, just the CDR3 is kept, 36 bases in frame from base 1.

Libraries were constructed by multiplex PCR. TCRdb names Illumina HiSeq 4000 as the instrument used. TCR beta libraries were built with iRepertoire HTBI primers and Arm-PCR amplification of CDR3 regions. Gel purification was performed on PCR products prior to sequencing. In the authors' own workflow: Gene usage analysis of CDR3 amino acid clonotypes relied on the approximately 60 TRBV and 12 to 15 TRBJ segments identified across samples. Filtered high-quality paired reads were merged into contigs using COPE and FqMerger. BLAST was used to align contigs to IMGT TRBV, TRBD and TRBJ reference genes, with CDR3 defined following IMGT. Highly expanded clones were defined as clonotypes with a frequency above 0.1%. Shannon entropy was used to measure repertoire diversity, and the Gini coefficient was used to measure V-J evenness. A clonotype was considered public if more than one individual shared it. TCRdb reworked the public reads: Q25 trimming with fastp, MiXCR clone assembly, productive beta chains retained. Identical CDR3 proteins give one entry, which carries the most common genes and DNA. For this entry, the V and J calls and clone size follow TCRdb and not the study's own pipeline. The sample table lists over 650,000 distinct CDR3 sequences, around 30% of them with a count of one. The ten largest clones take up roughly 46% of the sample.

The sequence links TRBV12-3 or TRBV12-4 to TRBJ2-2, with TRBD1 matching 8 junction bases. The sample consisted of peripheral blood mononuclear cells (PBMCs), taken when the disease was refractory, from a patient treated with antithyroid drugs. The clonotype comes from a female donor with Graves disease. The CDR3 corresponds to CASSRGPGELFF. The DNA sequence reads TGTGCCAGCAGCAGGGGGCCCGGGGAGCTGTTTTTT.